Below, 30 T cell receptor beta chains from the same sample are listed, as sequenced in a study of blood T cell repertoires in COVID-19. Produced via immunoSEQ multiplex PCR; TCRdb's table is partial and in-frame only. The repertoire includes fewer than 80,000 clones, 73% of them detected once, and approximately 20% sits in the top ten. The sample was peripheral blood. The source of these receptors is a man in his sixties with acute or convalescent COVID-19.

The chain carries TRBV6-1 and TRBJ2-7; D may be TRBD1 (6 bases). The CDR3 spans 13 residues. The germline V gene has CDR1 MNHNS and CDR2 SASEGT. V lost 3 bases and J 5 bases, leaving 11 bases between the germline ends. CDR3 sequence: CASSDGRGNEQYV. CDR3 DNA: TGTGCCAGCAGTGATGGCAGGGGCAACGAGCAGTACGTC.

The rearrangement joins TRBV6-1 to TRBJ2-1, with TRBD2 identical over 7 bases. There are 15 residues in the CDR3. The junction had 6 bases not matched to a gene; V was cut back by 2 bases and J by 5 bases. Germline loops: CDR1 MNHNS, CDR2 SASEGT. CDR3 nucleotide sequence: TGTGCCAGCAGTGAAATAGGCGGGACTAACAATGAGCAGTTCTTC. Amino acid sequence: CASSEIGGTNNEQFF.

This sequence joins TRBV18 and TRBJ2-6; D is ambiguous. The CDR3 length is 16 residues. Germline CDR1 is KGHSH and CDR2 is LQKENI. The V end was cut by 0 bases, the J end by 4 bases, with 10 bases between. The CDR3: CASSPPIQRGANVLTF. CDR3 in DNA: TGTGCCAGCTCACCACCTATACAACGCGGGGCCAACGTCCTGACTTTC. Filled out from reference TRBV18 and TRBJ2-6, the complete variable domain reads NAGVMQNPRHLVRRRGQEARLRCSPMKGHSHVYWYRQLPEEGLKFMVYLQKENIIDESGMPKERFSAEFPKEGPSILRIQQVVRGDSAAYFCASSPPIQRGANVLTFGAGSRLTVL.

The chain employs TRBV14 and TRBJ2-1; the match to TRBD2 covers 12 bases. V shed 4 bases and J 2 bases; nucleotides not matched to a gene: 0. This CDR3 contains 15 residues. Germline CDR1 reads SGHDN; CDR2 reads FVKESK. CDR3 residues: CASSRTSGTYNEQFF. The CDR3 region has the DNA TGTGCCAGCAGCCGGACTAGCGGGACCTACAATGAGCAGTTCTTC. Full variable domain (missing parts from reference TRBV14 and TRBJ2-1): EAGVTQFPSHSVIEKGQTVTLRCDPISGHDNLYWYRRVMGKEIKFLLHFVKESKQDESGMPNNRFLAERTGGTYSTLKVQPAELEDSGVYFCASSRTSGTYNEQFFGPGTRLTVL.

This clone has more than one count but fewer than ten. The gene calls are TRBV30 and TRBJ2-2; 8 nucleotides match TRBD2. Germline-derived CDR1 and CDR2 are GTSNPN and SVGIG (reference sequence). The J segment lost 4 bases and the V segment lost 0 bases, leaving 4 bases of the junction unmatched. This CDR3 spans 15 amino acids. The CDR3 spells CAWSVAGRVTGELFF. CDR3 DNA sequence: TGTGCCTGGAGTGTAGCCGGGAGGGTCACCGGGGAGCTGTTTTTT.

This chain links TRBV5-8 with TRBJ1-3, with D hard to call. Trimming pared 4 bases from V and 0 bases from J, leaving 17 bases between. The CDR3 consists of 17 residues. Germline V gene lookup returns CDR1 SGHTS and CDR2 YDEGEE. CDR3 coding DNA: TGTGCCAGCAGCGCGAACCGGGATTACTTCTCTGGAAACACCATATATTTT. Translating it yields CASSANRDYFSGNTIYF.

V usage is TRBV9 and J usage is TRBJ1-5; 8 nucleotides line up with TRBD1. The CDR3 is 15 residues long. Germline CDR1 is SGDLS and CDR2 is YYNGEE. J lost 0 bases, V lost 4 bases, and 3 bases had no gene match. The CDR3 bases are TGTGCCAGCAGCAAGACAGGGGATAGCAATCAGCCCCAGCATTTT. Translating gives CASSKTGDSNQPQHF.

The chain carries TRBV7-2 and TRBJ2-1, with TRBD1 matching over 9 bases. Germline-derived CDR1 and CDR2 are SGHTA and FQGNSA. CDR3 length: 13 amino acids. V lost 5 bases and J lost 6; bases outside the gene matches: 2. CDR3 DNA: TGTGCCAGCAGCATGACAGGGGGCAATGAGCAGTTCTTC. Translating gives CASSMTGGNEQFF.

The table lists this clone with a few counts. Here the CDR3 DNA reads TGTGCCAGCAGCGGGACAGACGGGGAAGCTTTCTTT. Encoded protein: CASSGTDGEAFF. The chain links TRBV9 to TRBJ1-1; a weak D match, TRBD1 (6 bases). The germline V and J ends were trimmed by 3 bases and 8 bases, with 11 bases remaining between them. Germline V lookup: CDR1 SGDLS, CDR2 YYNGEE. This CDR3 has 12 residues.

This sequence joins TRBV10-2 and TRBJ2-1; TRBD1 matches at 10 bases. V gave up 8 bases and J gave up 4 bases; unmatched junction bases: 5. Germline values: CDR1 WSHSY, CDR2 SAAADI. This CDR3 is built from 14 residues. The CDR3: CASGRDRGYNEQFF. The CDR3 DNA reads as TGCGCCAGCGGCCGGGACAGGGGATACAATGAGCAGTTCTTC.

The chain is built from TRBV19 and TRBJ2-5; the D gene is possibly TRBD1 (5 bases). Germline lookup yields CDR1 LNHDA and CDR2 SQIVND (reference sequence). CDR3 length equals 16 residues. The V end was cut by 2 bases, the J end by 5 bases, with 18 bases between. The CDR3 loop is CASSIPGSQGFETQYF. DNA for the CDR3: TGTGCCAGTAGTATACCCGGTAGTCAGGGTTTTGAGACCCAGTACTTC. The variable domain in full, completed from reference TRBV19 and TRBJ2-5, reads DGGITQSPKYLFRKEGQNVTLSCEQNLNHDAMYWYRQDPGQGLRLIYYSQIVNDFQKGDIAEGYSVSREKKESFPLTVTSAQKNPTAFYLCASSIPGSQGFETQYFGPGTRLLVL.

This clone came up a few times. The chain carries TRBV19 and TRBJ2-5; 9 bases line up with TRBD2. The CDR3 has 16 amino acids. V lost 1 base and J lost 5; bases outside the gene matches: 8. Germline V CDR1 and CDR2: LNHDA, SQIVND (reference sequence). The CDR3 DNA reads as TGTGCCAGTAGTATAGTGTCTAGCGGGGCTCGGGAGACCCAGTACTTC. Translated: CASSIVSSGARETQYF.

The chain is built from TRBV5-1 and TRBJ1-1, with D tentatively TRBD1 (6 bases). The CDR3 covers 13 residues. Germline V lookup: CDR1 SGHRS, CDR2 YFSETQ. Trimming stripped 4 bases from V and 8 bases from J, with 15 bases between. CDR3 nucleotide sequence: TGCGCCAGCAGCCCTCTCGGGGGGCTGGAAGCTTTCTTT. This gives the protein CASSPLGGLEAFF.

The chain couples TRBV18 to TRBJ2-7, with a tentative D call TRBD1 (6 bases). The germline V gene has CDR1 KGHSH and CDR2 LQKENI. The CDR3 is made up of 13 amino acids. Deletions cut 3 bases from V and 6 bases from J, with 12 bases between. This CDR3 reads CASSPPQQGEQYF. In DNA form, the CDR3 reads TGTGCCAGCTCACCTCCCCAACAGGGCGAGCAGTACTTC.

By sample share, this clone is medium-sized. The chain has TRBV28 and TRBJ1-2, with a weak D call TRBD1 (6 bases). The CDR3 covers 13 residues. Germline CDR1 is MDHEN and CDR2 is SYDVKM. V was trimmed by 7 bases and J by 7 bases, leaving 16 bases between them. The CDR3 DNA reads as TGTGCCAGCAAGACAGGATCTGTCGGTGGCTACACCTTC. Amino acid sequence: CASKTGSVGGYTF.

This chain connects TRBV18 to TRBJ1-2; possibly TRBD1 for D (5 bases). CDR3 size: 14 residues. Germline CDR1 reads KGHSH; CDR2 reads LQKENI. V gave up 2 bases and J gave up 6 bases, with 13 bases separating them. The CDR3 sequence: CASSPYDQGHGYTF. CDR3 coding DNA: TGTGCCAGCTCACCATATGATCAGGGCCATGGCTACACCTTC.

J is TRBJ2-1 and V is TRBV5-4, with TRBD1 identical over 11 bases. The CDR3 is made up of 16 amino acids. Germline lookup yields CDR1 SGHNT and CDR2 YYREEE (reference sequence). Trimming took 5 bases from V and 10 from J; bases not matched to a gene: 14. CDR3 amino acids: CASSPVWDRGYEEQFF. CDR3 sequence (DNA): TGTGCCAGCAGTCCTGTCTGGGACAGGGGGTATGAGGAGCAGTTCTTC.

A single count supports this clone. CDR3: CATSDNGLAGGLDTQYF. CDR3 bases: TGTGCCACCAGTGACAACGGACTAGCGGGGGGGCTAGATACGCAGTATTTT. This rearrangement joins TRBV24-1 to TRBJ2-3; 15 bases line up with TRBD2. With V trimmed by 4 bases and J by 5 bases, 6 bases remained unmatched. This CDR3 comprises 17 residues. Germline assignment: CDR1 KGHDR and CDR2 SFDVKD.

CDR3 DNA: TGTGCCAGCAGCCTACAGGGGGAGAACACTGAAGCTTTCTTT. Protein: CASSLQGENTEAFF. The J gene is TRBJ1-1, the V gene TRBV6-6; 8 bases align to TRBD1. CDR3 length: 14 amino acids. Per germline, CDR1 MNHNY and CDR2 SVGAGI (reference sequence). The V gene end was trimmed by 6 bases and the J gene end by 1 base; junction bases not matched to a gene: 4.

The V gene is TRBV19, the J gene TRBJ1-2; D is undetermined. This CDR3 is 13 amino acids long. The V gene lost 5 bases and the J gene lost 6 bases, with 13 bases spanning the gap. Germline CDR1 LNHDA, CDR2 SQIVND (reference sequence). CDR3 protein: CASSSTRRDGYTF. Here the CDR3 DNA reads TGTGCCAGTAGTTCCACCCGACGGGATGGCTACACCTTC.

The V and J genes are TRBV3-1 (or the pseudogene TRBV3-2) and TRBJ2-5; 7 positions match TRBD1. Germline CDR1 is LGHDT and CDR2 is YNNKEL (reference sequence). The CDR3 runs 15 residues. Trimming cost V 0 bases and J 7 bases; bases outside gene matches: 8. CDR3 nucleotide sequence: TGTGCCAGCAGCCAAGATTTTGTACAGGGGAGGACCCAGTACTTC. It specifies CASSQDFVQGRTQYF.

This clone was counted a single time. V usage is TRBV19 and J usage is TRBJ1-5; D is unresolved. The CDR3 is 16 amino acids. Germline CDR1 is LNHDA and CDR2 is SQIVND (reference sequence). Trimming took 5 bases from V and 5 from J, leaving 19 bases between them. CDR3 protein: CASSSFFDWPHQPQHF. The CDR3 DNA follows: TGTGCCAGTAGTTCCTTCTTTGACTGGCCCCATCAGCCCCAGCATTTT.

V is TRBV5-4 and J is TRBJ2-5; TRBD1 agrees at 7 bases. Germline loops: CDR1 SGHNT, CDR2 YYREEE (reference sequence). V gave up 3 bases and J gave up 3 bases; unmatched junction bases: 11. CDR3 length: 16 residues. Written as DNA, the CDR3 is TGTGCCAGCAGCTACGACCAGACAGGGTCTGAAGAGACCCAGTACTTC. It specifies CASSYDQTGSEETQYF.

The J gene is TRBJ2-3, the V gene TRBV19, with 12 bases identical to TRBD1. The germline CDR1 and CDR2 sequences are LNHDA and SQIVND (reference sequence). This CDR3 has 16 amino acids. V trimming: 3 bases; J trimming: 4 bases; junction bases outside the gene matches: 5. This chain's CDR3 is CASSILGTGGADTQYF. Written as DNA, the CDR3 is TGTGCCAGTAGTATCCTTGGGACAGGGGGCGCAGATACGCAGTATTTT.

The chain carries TRBV5-4 and TRBJ2-1; perhaps TRBD2 as D (5 bases). V was cut by 3 bases and J by 9 bases, with 16 bases left in between. The CDR3 is 14 residues long. Germline CDR1 and CDR2: SGHNT and YYREEE (reference sequence). CDR3 in amino acids: CASSSRETLGEQFF. The CDR3 DNA reads as TGTGCCAGCAGCTCCCGGGAAACATTGGGTGAGCAGTTCTTC.

For the CDR3, the DNA is TGCAGCGTACTTAAAACAGGGGGCCGCTATGGCTACACCTTC. It is translated as CSVLKTGGRYGYTF. J is TRBJ1-2 and V is TRBV29-1; 9 bases map to TRBD1. The germline CDR1 and CDR2 sequences are SQVTM and ANQGSEA. J was trimmed by 4 bases and V by 6 bases; bases with no gene match: 9. CDR3 length equals 14 residues.

This clone occurred many times. This chain uses TRBV5-6 with TRBJ2-5; 10 bases align to TRBD2. Germline-derived CDR1 and CDR2 are SGHDT and YYEEEE. The V and J ends lost 4 bases and 5 bases, in that order; junction bases with no gene match: 11. The CDR3 is 16 residues long. The CDR3: CASSGLAGAYGETQYF. In nucleotides, the CDR3 is TGTGCCAGCAGCGGGCTAGCGGGAGCGTATGGGGAGACCCAGTACTTC.

There are a few counts of this clone. The chain carries TRBV6-5 and TRBJ2-7; unclear D gene. The CDR3 runs 14 residues. Per the germline V gene, CDR1 is MNHEY and CDR2 is SVGAGI. The V end lost 0 bases, the J end lost 5 bases, and 11 bases lay between the germline ends. For the CDR3, the DNA is TGTGCCAGCAGTTACTCGGCTCCCGAGGACGAGCAGTACTTC. Its protein product is CASSYSAPEDEQYF.

The rearrangement joins TRBV6-1 to TRBJ2-4, with 8 bases aligning to TRBD2. J lost 6 bases, V lost 9 bases, and 7 bases had no gene match. The CDR3 runs 13 residues. Germline V CDR1 and CDR2: MNHNS, SASEGT. The CDR3 bases are TGTGCCAGTGCGGGGGGCCAAGGAAACATTCAGTACTTC. Its translation: CASAGGQGNIQYF.

The chain combines TRBV6-1 with TRBJ1-3; TRBD1 is a possible D gene (5 bases). Trimming left V 2 bases short and J 6 bases short, with 11 bases between. Germline V gives CDR1 MNHNS, CDR2 SASEGT. The CDR3 consists of 14 residues. Here the CDR3 reads CASSESGGENTIYF. CDR3 coding DNA: TGTGCCAGCAGTGAATCGGGAGGGGAAAACACCATATATTTT.